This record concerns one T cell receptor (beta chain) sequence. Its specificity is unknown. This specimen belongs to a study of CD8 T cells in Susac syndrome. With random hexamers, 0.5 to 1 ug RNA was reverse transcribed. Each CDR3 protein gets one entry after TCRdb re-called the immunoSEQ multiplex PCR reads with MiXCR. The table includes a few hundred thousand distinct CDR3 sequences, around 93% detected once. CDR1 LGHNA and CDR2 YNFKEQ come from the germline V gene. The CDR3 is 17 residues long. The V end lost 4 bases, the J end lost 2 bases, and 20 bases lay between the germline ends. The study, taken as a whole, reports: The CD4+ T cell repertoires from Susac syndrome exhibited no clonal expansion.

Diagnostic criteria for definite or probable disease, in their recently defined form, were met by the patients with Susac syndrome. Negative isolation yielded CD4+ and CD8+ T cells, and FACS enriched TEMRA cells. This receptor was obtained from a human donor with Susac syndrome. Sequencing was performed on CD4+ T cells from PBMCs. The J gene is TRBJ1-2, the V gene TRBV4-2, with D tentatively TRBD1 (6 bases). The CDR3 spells CASSRGGRQELNYGYTF. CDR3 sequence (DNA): TGTGCCAGCAGCCGGGGGGGACGACAGGAACTAAACTATGGCTACACCTTC.